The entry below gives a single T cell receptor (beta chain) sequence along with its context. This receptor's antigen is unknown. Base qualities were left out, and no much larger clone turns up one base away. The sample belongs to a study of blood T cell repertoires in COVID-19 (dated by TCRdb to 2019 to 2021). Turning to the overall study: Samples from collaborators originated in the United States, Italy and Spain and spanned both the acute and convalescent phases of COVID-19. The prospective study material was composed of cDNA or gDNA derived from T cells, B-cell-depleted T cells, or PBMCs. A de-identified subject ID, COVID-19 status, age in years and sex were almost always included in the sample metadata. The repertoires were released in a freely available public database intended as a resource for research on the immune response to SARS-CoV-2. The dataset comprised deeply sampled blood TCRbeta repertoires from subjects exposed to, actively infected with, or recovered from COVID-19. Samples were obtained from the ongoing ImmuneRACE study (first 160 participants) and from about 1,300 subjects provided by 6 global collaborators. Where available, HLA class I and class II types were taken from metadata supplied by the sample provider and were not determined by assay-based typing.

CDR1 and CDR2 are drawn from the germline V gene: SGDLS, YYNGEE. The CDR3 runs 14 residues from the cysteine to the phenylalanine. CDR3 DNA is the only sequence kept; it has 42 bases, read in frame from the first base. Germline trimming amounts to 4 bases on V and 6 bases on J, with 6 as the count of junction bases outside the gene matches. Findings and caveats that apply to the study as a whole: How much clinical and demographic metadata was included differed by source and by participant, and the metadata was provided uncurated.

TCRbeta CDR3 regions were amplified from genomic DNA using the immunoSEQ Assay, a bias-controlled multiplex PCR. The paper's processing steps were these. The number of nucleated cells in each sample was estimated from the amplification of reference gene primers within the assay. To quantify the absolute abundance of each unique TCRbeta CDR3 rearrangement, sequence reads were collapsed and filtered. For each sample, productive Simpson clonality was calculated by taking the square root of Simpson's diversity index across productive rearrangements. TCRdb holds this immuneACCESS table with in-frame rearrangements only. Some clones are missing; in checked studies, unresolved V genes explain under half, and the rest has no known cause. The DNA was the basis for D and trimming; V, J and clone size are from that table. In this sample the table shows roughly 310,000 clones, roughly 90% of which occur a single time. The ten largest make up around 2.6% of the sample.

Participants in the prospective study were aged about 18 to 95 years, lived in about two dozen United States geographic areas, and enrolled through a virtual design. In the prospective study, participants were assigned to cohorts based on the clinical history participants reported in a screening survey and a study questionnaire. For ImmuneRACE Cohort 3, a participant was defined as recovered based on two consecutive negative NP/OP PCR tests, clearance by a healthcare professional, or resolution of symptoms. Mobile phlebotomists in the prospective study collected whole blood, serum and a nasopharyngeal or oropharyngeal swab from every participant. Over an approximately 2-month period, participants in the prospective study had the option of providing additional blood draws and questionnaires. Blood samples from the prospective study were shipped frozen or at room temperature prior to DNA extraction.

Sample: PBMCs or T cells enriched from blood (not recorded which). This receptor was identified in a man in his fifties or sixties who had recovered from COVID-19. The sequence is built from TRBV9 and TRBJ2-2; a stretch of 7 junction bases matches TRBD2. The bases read TGTGCCAGCAGCCCTCCCGGGAGGTCCGGGGAGCTGTTTTTT. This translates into CASSPPGRSGELFF.